The 11 T cell receptor beta chains presented below share a single source sample, sequenced in a study of blood T cell repertoires in COVID-19. TCRdb's copy holds only in-frame clones and misses some; the assay was immunoSEQ multiplex PCR. The sample consists of 190,000 or so clones, around 87% of them appearing once. Material for sequencing was peripheral blood. Receptors were obtained from a man aged 40-55 years with active or convalescent COVID-19.

The V and J genes are TRBV10-1 and TRBJ2-7; 8 bases fit TRBD1. The CDR3 totals 14 residues. Germline V gene data show CDR1 as WNHNN and CDR2 as SYGVQD (reference sequence). V shed 10 bases and J 2 bases; nucleotides not matched to a gene: 10. CDR3 nucleotide sequence: TGCGCCACCCCGGGACAGGAGAATACCTACGAGCAGTACTTC. Protein product: CATPGQENTYEQYF.

This chain links TRBV7-8 with TRBJ2-1; D is unresolved. Germline V gene lookup returns CDR1 SGHVS and CDR2 FQNEAQ. The CDR3 has 12 residues. V was trimmed by 2 bases and J by 9 bases, leaving 8 bases between them. The CDR3 sequence: CASSLLSGEQFF. CDR3 coding DNA: TGTGCCAGCAGCTTACTCTCGGGTGAGCAGTTCTTC.

J is TRBJ1-2 and V is TRBV12-3 or TRBV12-4, with unresolved D. This CDR3 spans 13 amino acids. V was clipped by 4 bases and J by 0 bases, with 6 bases between them. CDR3 region: CASSSVPNYGYTF. In nucleotides, the CDR3 is TGTGCCAGCAGTTCTGTCCCTAACTATGGCTACACCTTC.

In this sample, this clone turned up a few times. The chain is built from TRBV7-2 and TRBJ2-3; 12 nucleotides align to TRBD2. V shed 7 bases, J shed 5 bases, and the junction held 4 bases outside the gene matches. The CDR3 runs to 14 residues. Germline CDR1 and CDR2: SGHTA and FQGNSA. CDR3 in DNA: TGTGCCAGCACTAGCGGGGGGGCCTTAGATACGCAGTATTTT. Encoded protein: CASTSGGALDTQYF.

The chain is built from TRBV5-1 and TRBJ2-1; D is uncertain. Germline V gene data show CDR1 as SGHRS and CDR2 as YFSETQ. Trimming shortened V by 0 bases and J by 8 bases, and 6 bases separated the two germline ends. The CDR3 length is 12 residues. CDR3 in amino acids: CASSLELHEQFF. CDR3 in DNA: TGCGCCAGCAGCTTGGAGCTCCATGAGCAGTTCTTC.

The gene calls are TRBV19 and TRBJ1-1, with D perhaps TRBD1 (5 bases). CDR3 length: 15 amino acids. The germline V and J ends were trimmed by 7 bases and 3 bases, with 18 bases remaining between them. CDR1 is LNHDA and CDR2 is SQIVND in the germline V gene (reference sequence). CDR3 in amino acids: CASKAPRALDTEAFF. As DNA, the CDR3 is TGTGCCAGTAAGGCCCCCAGGGCCCTGGACACTGAAGCTTTCTTT.

Details on this clone: The sample holds other DNA sequences that translate to the same CDR3. The chain employs TRBV24-1 and TRBJ2-7, with 7 bases lining up with TRBD2. Per germline, CDR1 KGHDR and CDR2 SFDVKD. The CDR3 is 13 amino acids. Germline trimming cut 5 bases from V and 0 bases from J; bases unmatched to any gene: 0. This CDR3 is CATSGGGSYEQYF. In DNA, the CDR3 is TGTGCCACCAGTGGGGGGGGCTCCTACGAGCAGTACTTC.

The chain combines TRBV6-5 with TRBJ1-2, with D perhaps TRBD1 (5 bases). Trimming removed 6 bases from V and 4 bases from J, with 9 bases in between. The CDR3 runs to 12 residues. Germline CDR1 is MNHEY and CDR2 is SVGAGI. The CDR3 reads CASRRGGYGYTF. The CDR3 DNA is TGTGCCAGCAGGAGGGGAGGCTATGGCTACACCTTC.

This clone was seen only once. The chain has TRBV7-8 and TRBJ1-3, with 10 bases matching TRBD1. CDR3 length: 15 residues. Per the germline V gene, CDR1 is SGHVS and CDR2 is FQNEAQ. Losses at the gene ends were 5 bases for V and 4 bases for J; bases not matched to a gene: 5. The chain's CDR3 is CASSSDRGLGNTIYF. CDR3 DNA sequence: TGTGCCAGCAGCAGCGACAGGGGGCTAGGAAACACCATATATTTT.

This clone was counted a single time. The V and J genes are TRBV11-2 and TRBJ1-2, with D uncertain. Germline CDR1 is SGHAT and CDR2 is FQNNGV. The ends were cut back, 1 base at V and 0 bases at J, with 12 bases in the middle. CDR3 length equals 16 residues. This CDR3 is CASSLGASTPNYGYTF. In DNA, the CDR3 is TGTGCCAGCAGCTTAGGGGCGAGCACGCCTAACTATGGCTACACCTTC.

This clone was observed once. The genes are TRBV6-1 and TRBJ2-5, with 10 bases that match TRBD2. Germline-derived CDR1 and CDR2 are MNHNS and SASEGT. V gave up 6 bases and J gave up 5 bases; unmatched junction bases: 18. The CDR3 totals 18 residues. CDR3 sequence reads: CASSERLAGASGRETQYF. For the CDR3, the DNA is TGTGCCAGCAGCGAAAGGCTAGCGGGGGCCTCGGGACGGGAGACCCAGTACTTC.